The clone carrying this T cell receptor beta chain has at least ten counts. Its antigen is unknown. V was shortened by 2 bases and J by 3 bases, with 12 bases between the two germline ends. The germline CDR1 and CDR2 sequences are SEHNR and FQNEAQ (reference sequence). This CDR3 region has 15 residues. The sample comes from a study of T cells after yellow fever vaccination. Study-wide background: Fractions with few cells were prepared using SMART-Seq v4 Ultra Low Input.

Study results and limitations: Clonotypes appearing in both CD4 and CD8 compartments existed, and their share was small. Booster sampling recovered most clones from primary vaccination (roughly 97% CD4, approximately 90% CD8).

TCRdb called the 5' RACE reads again in MiXCR, with one record for every CDR3 protein. In the table there are hundreds of thousands of distinct CDR3 sequences, 17% of which are singletons. The clonotype originates from a man in his late teens or twenties who received the YFV17D yellow fever vaccine. The chain couples TRBV7-9 to TRBJ2-3; D is unresolved. The sequencing here drew on PBMCs, taken 4 to 6 days after the first yellow fever vaccination. The CDR3, as DNA: TGTGCCAGCAGCTTATGGCAGAGAGAGACAGATACGCAGTATTTT. This encodes CASSLWQRETDTQYF.